A single sample is the source of the 26 T cell receptor beta chains below, sequenced in a study of glioma-infiltrating T cells. TCR alpha and beta CDR3 regions were amplified from RNA using iRepertoire nested multiplex PCR. MiXCR, applied by TCRdb to the multiplex PCR reads, yields one record per CDR3 protein. The data show 150,000 or so distinct CDR3 sequences, approximately 40% seen once. The sequenced material came from glioma tissue, nonneoplastic brain tissue, or PBMCs (not recorded which). These receptors came from a human donor with low-grade glioma or glioblastoma, undergoing nonglioma brain surgery, or in good health (not recorded which).

The rearrangement joins TRBV3-1 to TRBJ2-1; TRBD1 aligns across 10 bases. The CDR3 sequence is 16 residues long. Germline CDR1 LGHDT, CDR2 YNNKEL (reference sequence). Germline trimming cut 4 bases from V and 9 bases from J; bases unmatched to any gene: 12. The CDR3, as DNA: TGTGCCAGCAGCCGAGACGCCGGGACAGGGGAGGGTGAGCAGTTCTTC. This gives the protein CASSRDAGTGEGEQFF.

This clonotype came up a few times. V is TRBV20-1 and J is TRBJ1-1; D is unclear. The CDR3 runs 14 residues. Germline CDR1 and CDR2: DFQATT and SNEGSKA (reference sequence). V was cut by 6 bases and J by 4 bases, with 18 bases left in between. The CDR3 loop is CSATPIVGVTEAFF. CDR3 coding DNA: TGCAGTGCCACGCCGATTGTGGGAGTCACTGAAGCTTTCTTT.

This clonotype was recorded once. The rearrangement links TRBV4-2 to TRBJ2-3; D is undetermined. Trimming stripped 0 bases from V and 4 bases from J, with 8 bases between. Germline V gene data show CDR1 as LGHNA and CDR2 as YNFKEQ. The CDR3 extends over 14 amino acids. DNA of the CDR3: TGTGCCAGCAGCCAAGAAAGATACTCAGATACGCAGTATTTT. This gives the protein CASSQERYSDTQYF.

This chain uses TRBV20-1 with TRBJ1-1; D is undetermined. CDR3 length: 14 amino acids. CDR1 DFQATT and CDR2 SNEGSKA come from the germline V gene (reference sequence). V gave up 1 base and J gave up 5 bases, with 14 bases separating them. The CDR3 coding sequence is TGCAGTGCTAGAGTGCCGGGTCACGGGACTGAAGCTTTCTTT. This gives the protein CSARVPGHGTEAFF.

The CDR3 loop is CASSVTLEVYQPQHF. As DNA, the CDR3 is TGTGCCAGCAGTGTCACCTTAGAAGTTTATCAGCCCCAGCATTTT. The chain links TRBV27 to TRBJ1-5; D not certain. CDR3 length: 15 amino acids. CDR1 and CDR2 (germline): MNHEY, SMNVEV (reference sequence). The V end was cut by 5 bases, the J end by 5 bases, with 16 bases between.

The chain joins TRBV5-1 to TRBJ2-7; D is possibly TRBD2 (6 bases). CDR1 and CDR2 from the germline V gene are SGHRS and YFSETQ. Trimming left V 0 bases short and J 0 bases short, with 10 bases between. The CDR3 runs to 15 residues. CDR3: CASSLVGGSSYEQYF. The DNA of the CDR3 is TGCGCCAGCAGCTTGGTGGGGGGAAGCTCCTACGAGCAGTACTTC.

The chain couples TRBV19 to TRBJ1-2, with D possibly matching TRBD1 (6 bases). V was pared by 4 bases and J by 6 bases, with 12 bases between. CDR3 length: 13 residues. CDR1 and CDR2 (germline): LNHDA, SQIVND (reference sequence). This CDR3 reads CASSTQGTDGYTF. The CDR3, as DNA: TGTGCCAGTAGTACTCAGGGGACGGATGGCTACACCTTC. Looking up the rest from reference TRBV19 and TRBJ1-2 gives the full variable domain: DGGITQSPKYLFRKEGQNVTLSCEQNLNHDAMYWYRQDPGQGLRLIYYSQIVNDFQKGDIAEGYSVSREKKESFPLTVTSAQKNPTAFYLCASSTQGTDGYTFGSGTRLTVV.

This clonotype was detected a few times. The V gene is TRBV27, the J gene TRBJ2-3; D is perhaps TRBD2 (6 bases). V was clipped by 8 bases and J by 4 bases, with 22 bases between them. Germline values: CDR1 MNHEY, CDR2 SMNVEV (reference sequence). CDR3 length: 16 residues. The DNA for the CDR3 is TGTGCCAGCGCTAACTATGGGCGGGATATGGCAGATACGCAGTATTTT. It encodes CASANYGRDMADTQYF.

This clonotype came up once. This may be a read error, as it is one base from a much larger clone. CDR3 sequence: CASRDQAVTTDTQYF. CDR3 in DNA: TGTGCCAGCCGAGACCAAGCGGTGACTACAGATACGCAGTATTTT. V is TRBV6-2 or TRBV6-3 and J is TRBJ2-3; D may be TRBD2 (5 bases). With 8 bases removed from V and 3 bases from J, the gap between germline ends came to 18 bases. Germline assignment: CDR1 MNHEY and CDR2 SVGEGT. The CDR3 extends over 15 amino acids.

The J gene is TRBJ1-6, the V gene TRBV27; D gene unclear. Deletions cut 6 bases from V and 7 bases from J, with 19 bases between. This CDR3 is 16 amino acids long. Germline V gene sequence: CDR1 MNHEY, CDR2 SMNVEV (reference sequence). This chain's CDR3 is CASSIRVGFGNSPLHF. The CDR3 DNA reads as TGTGCCAGCAGCATTCGGGTGGGGTTCGGAAATTCACCCCTCCACTTT.

The chain couples TRBV6-2 or TRBV6-3 to TRBJ2-1; D uncertain. In germline, CDR1 is MNHEY, CDR2 SVGEGT. The CDR3 totals 13 residues. V was cut by 0 bases and J by 9 bases, with 9 bases left in between. CDR3 sequence reads: CASSYSIKVEQFF. CDR3 DNA sequence: TGTGCCAGCAGTTACTCGATCAAGGTTGAGCAGTTCTTC.

With regard to this clonotype: This may be a read error, as it is one base from a much larger clone. A read error is likely, as this CDR3 ends without the conserved phenylalanine or tryptophan. The chain combines TRBV20-1 with TRBJ2-2, with D possibly matching TRBD2 (6 bases). Germline V lookup: CDR1 DFQATT, CDR2 SNEGSKA (reference sequence). This CDR3 region has 14 residues. Trimming took off 2 bases at V and 2 bases at J, with 9 bases between the two ends. DNA of the CDR3: TGCAGTGCTAGATCTAGCGTTAACACCGGGGAGCTGTTTCTT. This codes for CSARSSVNTGELFL.

The J gene is TRBJ2-4, the V gene TRBV28; TRBD2 matches at 10 bases. Losses at the gene ends were 3 bases for V and 0 bases for J; bases not matched to a gene: 8. CDR1 MDHEN and CDR2 SYDVKM come from the germline V gene. The CDR3 spans 18 residues. The CDR3 reads CASSFVSGRSLAKNIQYF. The DNA for the CDR3 is TGTGCCAGCAGTTTCGTTAGCGGGAGGTCATTAGCCAAAAACATTCAGTACTTC. The entire variable domain, with the rest obtained from reference TRBV28 and TRBJ2-4, is as follows: DVKVTQSSRYLVKRTGEKVFLECVQDMDHENMFWYRQDPGLGLRLIYFSYDVKMKEKGDIPEGYSVSREKKERFSLILESASTNQTSMYLCASSFVSGRSLAKNIQYFGAGTRLSVL.

This clonotype was seen only a few times. This chain connects TRBV20-1 to TRBJ2-5, with a tentative D call TRBD2 (6 bases). Germline lookup yields CDR1 DFQATT and CDR2 SNEGSKA (reference sequence). This CDR3 comprises 15 residues. V was pared by 6 bases and J by 0 bases, with 17 bases between. CDR3 sequence: CSANPGLGYQETQYF. For the CDR3, the DNA is TGCAGTGCCAACCCGGGACTGGGGTACCAAGAGACCCAGTACTTC.

The chain's CDR3 is CATSRSRDRDEQYF. The CDR3 coding sequence is TGTGCCACCAGCAGGTCCCGGGACAGAGACGAGCAGTACTTC. V gene TRBV15 combines with J gene TRBJ2-7; 7 nucleotides line up with TRBD1. This CDR3 has 14 residues. Trimming at V came to 3 bases and at J to 5 bases, leaving 7 bases not matched to a gene. Per germline, CDR1 LNHNV and CDR2 YYDKDF (reference sequence).

This clonotype was recorded once. The V and J genes are TRBV29-1 and TRBJ1-1, with D hard to call. Germline loops: CDR1 SQVTM, CDR2 ANQGSEA. The CDR3 contains 12 residues. The ends were cut back, 4 bases at V and 6 bases at J, with 12 bases in the middle. Here the CDR3 DNA reads TGCAGCGTTGTTGAGGTCCGCCCTGAAGCTTTCTTT. This translates into CSVVEVRPEAFF. The full variable domain, rest sourced from reference TRBV29-1 and TRBJ1-1, is SAVISQKPSRDICQRGTSLTIQCQVDSQVTMMFWYRQQPGQSLTLIATANQGSEATYESGFVIDKFPISRPNLTFSTLTVSNMSPEDSSIYLCSVVEVRPEAFFGQGTRLTVV.

V and J are TRBV28 and TRBJ2-5; a possible D gene is TRBD1 (6 bases). V shed 4 bases and J shed 1 base, with 10 bases lying between them. CDR1 and CDR2 from the germline V gene are MDHEN and SYDVKM. This CDR3 is built from 14 residues. CDR3 in amino acids: CASSYQGSQETQYF. CDR3 nucleotides: TGTGCCAGCAGTTACCAGGGGAGCCAAGAGACCCAGTACTTC.

The V call is TRBV3-1, the J call TRBJ1-1; no definite D call. The V gene's germline CDR1 is LGHDT and CDR2 YNNKEL (reference sequence). The CDR3 contains 13 residues. Between the trimmed V and J ends, which lost 4 bases and 7 bases, there was a span of 13 bases. The CDR3 coding sequence is TGTGCCAGCAGCCCCTGGAGAGGCCGTGAAGCTTTCTTT. As protein: CASSPWRGREAFF.

The chain has TRBV20-1 and TRBJ2-3, with a possible D match to TRBD2 (6 bases). Germline V gene sequence: CDR1 DFQATT, CDR2 SNEGSKA (reference sequence). V shed 6 bases and J shed 7 bases, with 14 bases lying between them. The CDR3 has 12 amino acids. The CDR3 loop reads CSAHVRGNTQYF. As DNA, the CDR3 is TGCAGTGCCCACGTACGGGGGAATACGCAGTATTTT.

This clonotype came up a few times. The genes are TRBV6-2 or TRBV6-3 and TRBJ2-5; 7 bases agree with TRBD1. The CDR3 has 14 residues. Germline V CDR1 and CDR2: MNHEY, SVGEGT. Trimming at V came to 5 bases and at J to 2 bases, leaving 5 bases not matched to a gene. The CDR3, as DNA: TGTGCCAGCAGTCCTCGACAGGGACAAGAGACCCAGTACTTC. It encodes CASSPRQGQETQYF.

The J gene is TRBJ2-7, the V gene TRBV20-1; TRBD2 agrees at 8 bases. The junction had 8 bases not matched to a gene; V was cut back by 3 bases and J by 4 bases. This CDR3 has 14 amino acids. Germline CDR1 DFQATT, CDR2 SNEGSKA (reference sequence). CDR3 nucleotide sequence: TGCAGTGCTAGTGGGGTAGCGGGACTTTACGAGCAGTACTTC. It codes for CSASGVAGLYEQYF.

This clonotype was counted a few times. V usage is TRBV20-1 and J usage is TRBJ2-5, with D possibly matching TRBD1 (6 bases). This CDR3 has 14 residues. CDR1 DFQATT and CDR2 SNEGSKA come from the germline V gene (reference sequence). Trimming took off 2 bases at V and 5 bases at J, with 15 bases between the two ends. This chain's CDR3 is CSARKIQGWETQYF. DNA for the CDR3: TGCAGTGCTAGAAAGATACAGGGATGGGAGACCCAGTACTTC.

This clonotype appeared a few times. V and J are TRBV4-1 and TRBJ1-5; D gene uncertain. CDR1 is MGHRA, CDR2 YSYEKL, per germline. Trimming removed 1 base from V and 5 bases from J, with 12 bases in between. This CDR3 has 15 residues. CDR3: CASSQGTTVYQPQHF. CDR3 DNA: TGCGCCAGCAGCCAAGGGACGACGGTATATCAGCCCCAGCATTTT.

This clonotype occurred once. Just one base apart from a much larger clone, this may be a read error. This chain connects TRBV27 to TRBJ2-1; a possible D gene is TRBD2 (5 bases). Germline loops: CDR1 MNHEY, CDR2 SMNVEV (reference sequence). Trimming took off 9 bases at V and 6 bases at J, with 21 bases between the two ends. The CDR3 totals 15 residues. CDR3 amino acids: CASHVSRSGGNEQFF. The CDR3 DNA sequence: TGTGCCAGTCATGTTAGCAGGAGCGGTGGCAATGAGCAGTTCTTC.

Concerning this clonotype: With a much larger clone just one base away, this may be a read error. The V call is TRBV20-1, the J call TRBJ2-1, with 8 bases matching TRBD2. Germline-derived CDR1 and CDR2 are DFQATT and SNEGSKA (reference sequence). J lost 7 bases, V lost 8 bases, and 7 bases had no gene match. The CDR3 spans 12 residues. The DNA of the CDR3 is TGCAGTACTACACTAGCGGAGAATGAGCAGTTCTTC. Amino acids: CSTTLAENEQFF.

This clonotype was detected ten times or more. V is TRBV20-1 and J is TRBJ2-3, with D tentatively TRBD1 or TRBD2 (6 bases each). Per the germline V gene, CDR1 is DFQATT and CDR2 is SNEGSKA (reference sequence). The CDR3 covers 12 residues. Trimming pared 0 bases from V and 9 bases from J, leaving 10 bases between. CDR3 protein: CSARDVGGTQYF. The DNA for the CDR3 is TGCAGTGCTAGAGATGTCGGGGGCACGCAGTATTTT.